This T cell receptor (beta chain) appears in the sequencing data of a study of shared clonotypes between healthy human individuals. About the research overall: The donor pool was made up of two women and three men aged 18 to 49. CD4 naive cells filled three plates per donor, CD4 memory three, CD8 naive two and CD8 memory one.

Sorted-subset replicate PCR reactions contained approximately 190 ng DNA, corresponding to 29,000 or so T cell genomes. The table came from immunoSEQ multiplex PCR; TCRdb's copy has only in-frame clones and leaves some out. The sample shows 1.5 million to 2.5 million clones, just under 95% of them seen only once. This CDR3 has 13 residues. Trimming shortened V by 3 bases and J by 1 base, and 8 bases separated the two germline ends. The V gene's germline CDR1 is SGHKS and CDR2 YYEKEE (reference sequence). Worth noting for this clone: Its antigen is still unknown. The sample carries other DNA sequences with the same CDR3.

CD45RO-negative, CCR7-selected cells formed the naive CD8 fraction, which excluded terminally differentiated effector memory CD45RA+ cells. Study results and limitations: Sequencing depth was expected to influence donor clonotype sharing.

The V and J genes are TRBV5-5 and TRBJ2-7, with D uncertain. The specimen sequenced was naive CD8+ T cells sorted from blood. The origin of this receptor is a man between 18 and 35 years old in good health. This CDR3 is CASSSSDSYEQYF. The CDR3 DNA reads TGTGCCAGCAGCTCATCAGATTCCTACGAGCAGTACTTC.